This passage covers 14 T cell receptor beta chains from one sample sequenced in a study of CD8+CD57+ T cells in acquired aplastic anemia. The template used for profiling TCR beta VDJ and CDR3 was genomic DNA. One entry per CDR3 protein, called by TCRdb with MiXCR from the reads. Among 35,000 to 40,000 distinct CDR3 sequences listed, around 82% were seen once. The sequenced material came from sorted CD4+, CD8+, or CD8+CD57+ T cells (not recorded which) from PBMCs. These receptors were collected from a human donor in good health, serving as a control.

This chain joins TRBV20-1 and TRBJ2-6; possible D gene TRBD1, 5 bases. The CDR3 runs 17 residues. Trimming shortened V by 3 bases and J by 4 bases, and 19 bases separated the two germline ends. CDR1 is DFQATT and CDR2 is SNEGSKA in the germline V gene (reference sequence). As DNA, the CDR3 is TGCAGTGCTAGTCAGACAGAACCCCTCGGGGGGGCCAACGTCCTGACTTTC. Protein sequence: CSASQTEPLGGANVLTF.

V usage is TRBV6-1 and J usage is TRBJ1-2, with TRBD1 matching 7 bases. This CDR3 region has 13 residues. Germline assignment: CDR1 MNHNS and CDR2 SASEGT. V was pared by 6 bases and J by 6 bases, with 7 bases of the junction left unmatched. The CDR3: CASSVRGWDGYTF. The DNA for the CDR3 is TGTGCCAGCAGCGTCAGGGGGTGGGATGGCTACACCTTC.

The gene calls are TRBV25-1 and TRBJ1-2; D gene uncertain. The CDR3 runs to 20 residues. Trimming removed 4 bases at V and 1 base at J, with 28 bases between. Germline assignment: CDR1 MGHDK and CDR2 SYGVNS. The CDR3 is CASSGYKSALRDGLNYGYTF. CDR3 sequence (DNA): TGTGCCAGCAGTGGATATAAATCCGCACTTCGCGACGGTCTTAACTATGGCTACACCTTC.

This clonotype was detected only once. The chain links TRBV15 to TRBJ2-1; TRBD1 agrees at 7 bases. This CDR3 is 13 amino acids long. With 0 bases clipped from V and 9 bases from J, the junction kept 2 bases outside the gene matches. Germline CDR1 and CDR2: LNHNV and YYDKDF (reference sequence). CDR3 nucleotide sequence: TGTGCCACCAGCAGAGATAGGACAGGTGAGCAGTTCTTC. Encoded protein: CATSRDRTGEQFF. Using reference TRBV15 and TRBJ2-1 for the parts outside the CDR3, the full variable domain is DAMVIQNPRYQVTQFGKPVTLSCSQTLNHNVMYWYQQKSSQAPKLLFHYYDKDFNNEADTPDNFQSRRPNTSFCFLDIRSPGLGDTAMYLCATSRDRTGEQFFGPGTRLTVL.

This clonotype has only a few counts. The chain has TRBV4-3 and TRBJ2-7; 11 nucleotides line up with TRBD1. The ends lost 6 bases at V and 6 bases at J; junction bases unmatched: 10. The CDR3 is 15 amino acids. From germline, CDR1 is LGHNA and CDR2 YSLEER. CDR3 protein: CASSPGTGGPPEQYF. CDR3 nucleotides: TGCGCCAGCAGTCCCGGGACAGGGGGACCCCCCGAGCAGTACTTC.

The CDR3 nucleotides read TGTGCCAGTAACGGACAGGGAGGGGGCTATGGCTACACCTTC. It encodes CASNGQGGGYGYTF. V and J are TRBV30 and TRBJ1-2; 8 bases agree with TRBD1. CDR1 GTSNPN and CDR2 SVGIG come from the germline V gene (reference sequence). This CDR3 has 14 amino acids. J was trimmed by 4 bases and V by 8 bases; bases with no gene match: 12.

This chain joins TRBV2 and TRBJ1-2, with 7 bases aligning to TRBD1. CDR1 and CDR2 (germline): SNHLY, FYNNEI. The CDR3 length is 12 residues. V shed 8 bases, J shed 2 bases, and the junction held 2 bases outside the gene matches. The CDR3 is CASVGQNYGYTF. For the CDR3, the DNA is TGTGCCAGCGTGGGACAGAACTATGGCTACACCTTC.

The CDR3 bases are TGTGCCAGTATGGAGGGGAAGAGGACTGAAGCTTTCTTT. Translation gives CASMEGKRTEAFF. The chain combines TRBV19 with TRBJ1-1; weak D call: TRBD1 (5 bases). V shed 7 bases and J shed 5 bases, with 14 bases lying between them. The CDR3 loop spans 13 amino acids. The germline V gene has CDR1 LNHDA and CDR2 SQIVND (reference sequence). Drawing the rest from reference TRBV19 and TRBJ1-1, the complete variable domain is DGGITQSPKYLFRKEGQNVTLSCEQNLNHDAMYWYRQDPGQGLRLIYYSQIVNDFQKGDIAEGYSVSREKKESFPLTVTSAQKNPTAFYLCASMEGKRTEAFFGQGTRLTVV.

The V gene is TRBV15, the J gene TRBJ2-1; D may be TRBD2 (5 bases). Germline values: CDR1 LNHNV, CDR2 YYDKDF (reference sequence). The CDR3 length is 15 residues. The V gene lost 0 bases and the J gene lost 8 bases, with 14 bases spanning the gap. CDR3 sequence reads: CATSRERGLRDEQFF. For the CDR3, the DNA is TGTGCCACCAGCAGAGAACGGGGATTGCGGGATGAGCAGTTCTTC.

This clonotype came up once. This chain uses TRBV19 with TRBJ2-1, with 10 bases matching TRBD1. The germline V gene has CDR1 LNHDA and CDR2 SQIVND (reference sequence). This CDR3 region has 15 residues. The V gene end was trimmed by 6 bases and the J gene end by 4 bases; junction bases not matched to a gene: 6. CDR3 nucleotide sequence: TGTGCCAGTAGGGTAGGGACAGGGGTGTACAATGAGCAGTTCTTC. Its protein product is CASRVGTGVYNEQFF.

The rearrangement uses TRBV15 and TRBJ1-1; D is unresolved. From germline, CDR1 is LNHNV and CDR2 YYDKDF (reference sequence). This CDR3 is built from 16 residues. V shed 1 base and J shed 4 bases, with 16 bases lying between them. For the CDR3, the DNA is TGTGCCACCAGCAGAGTTGAAACGCTAAAAGGCACTGAAGCTTTCTTT. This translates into CATSRVETLKGTEAFF.

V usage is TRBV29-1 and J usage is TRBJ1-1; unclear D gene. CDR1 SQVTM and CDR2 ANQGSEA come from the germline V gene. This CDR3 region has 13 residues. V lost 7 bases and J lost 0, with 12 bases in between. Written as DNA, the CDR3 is TGCAGCGCACAGAGCCAGCTGAACACTGAAGCTTTCTTT. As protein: CSAQSQLNTEAFF.

The CDR3 nucleotides read TGCAGCGCCCTAGGACAGGGAGGTAGGAATGAGCAGTTCTTC. Translated: CSALGQGGRNEQFF. The chain uses TRBV29-1 and TRBJ2-1; 8 positions match TRBD1. With 7 bases clipped from V and 7 bases from J, the junction kept 12 bases outside the gene matches. The germline CDR1 and CDR2 sequences are SQVTM and ANQGSEA. This CDR3 region has 14 residues.

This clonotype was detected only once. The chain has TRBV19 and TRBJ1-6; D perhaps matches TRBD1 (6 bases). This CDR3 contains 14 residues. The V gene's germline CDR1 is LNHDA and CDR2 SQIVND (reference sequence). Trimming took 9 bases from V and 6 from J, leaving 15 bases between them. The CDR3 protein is CASNHQGTNSPLHF. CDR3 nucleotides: TGTGCCAGCAACCACCAGGGGACTAATTCACCCCTCCACTTT.